The rows below give T cell receptor beta chains drawn from one sample of a study of blood T cells in healthy people across ages. TCRdb called the 5' RACE reads again in MiXCR, with one record for every CDR3 protein. The sample holds around 1,000,000 distinct CDR3 sequences, about 25% seen once. A further study also used this sample, focusing on T cells of mothers and their children.

Specimen: blood. Every receptor here comes from a girl aged 2-10 years in good health. CDR3s include the opening cysteine and the closing phenylalanine or tryptophan. The D gene is left open where the match is weak. Rows give clone size only sometimes, using once, few, many, or a class for an expanded clone.

CASSQDSQGNNGYTF | TGCGCCAGCAGCCAAGATTCACAGGGAAACAATGGCTACACCTTC | TRBJ1-2 | TRBV4-1 | - | -
CSVEDRAGYTEAFF | TGCAGCGTTGAAGATCGTGCGGGGTACACTGAAGCTTTCTTT | TRBJ1-1 | TRBV29-1 | - | -
CSGQGREKLFF | TGCAGCGGCCAGGGTAGGGAAAAACTGTTTTTT | TRBJ1-4 | TRBV29-1 | few | -
CASSFLSYEQYF | TGTGCCAGCAGTTTTCTCTCCTACGAGCAGTACTTC | TRBJ2-7 | TRBV28 | many | -
CAIGTGSDEKLFF | TGTGCCATCGGGACAGGGTCGGATGAAAAACTGTTTTTT | TRBJ1-4 | TRBV10-3 | - | TRBD1
CAIRGRSTDTQYF | TGTGCCATCAGGGGCCGGAGCACAGATACGCAGTATTTT | TRBJ2-3 | TRBV10-3 | - | -
CASSLVGLGTGAFF | TGTGCCAGCAGCTTAGTTGGGTTGGGTACTGGAGCTTTCTTT | TRBJ1-1 | TRBV7-9 | - | -
CASSLEGSRDYGYTF | TGCGCCAGCAGCTTGGAGGGCAGTAGAGACTATGGCTACACCTTC | TRBJ1-2 | TRBV5-1 | few | -
CASSLTQSSYNEQFF | TGTGCCAGCAGCTTAACGCAAAGCTCCTACAATGAGCAGTTCTTC | TRBJ2-1 | TRBV7-3 | - | -
CASRGLAGEQFF | TGTGCCAGCAGAGGACTGGCGGGGGAGCAGTTCTTC | TRBJ2-1 | TRBV12-3/TRBV12-4 | - | -
CAIGGLGFNEQFF | TGTGCCATCGGGGGGTTAGGCTTCAATGAGCAGTTCTTC | TRBJ2-1 | TRBV10-3 | - | -
CASSQDRLSSYNEQFF | TGTGCCAGCAGCCAAGACAGGTTGAGCTCCTACAATGAGCAGTTCTTC | TRBJ2-1 | TRBV4-2 | few | -
CSAPELGNIQYF | TGCAGTGCCCCTGAGTTGGGAAACATTCAGTACTTC | TRBJ2-4 | TRBV20-1 | few | -
CASSLFGVGTEAFF | TGTGCCAGCAGTTTGTTTGGGGTCGGTACTGAAGCTTTCTTT | TRBJ1-1 | TRBV12-3/TRBV12-4 | - | -
CVSSSLDSFYEKLFF | TGTGTCAGCAGTTCCCTAGACAGTTTTTATGAAAAACTGTTTTTT | TRBJ1-4 | TRBV27 | - | -
CASSLATARSWEQYF | TGTGCCAGCAGCTTAGCGACGGCTCGTTCTTGGGAGCAGTACTTC | TRBJ2-5 | TRBV7-9 | - | -
CASSERRGQGTYEQYF | TGTGCCAGCAGTGAAAGGAGGGGACAGGGCACCTACGAGCAGTACTTC | TRBJ2-7 | TRBV6-1 | once | TRBD1
CASSPWDRGTEAFF | TGCGCCAGCAGCCCCTGGGACAGGGGCACTGAAGCTTTCTTT | TRBJ1-1 | TRBV4-1 | few | TRBD1
CASGPTSGSFDEQFF | TGCGCCAGCGGACCGACTAGCGGGAGCTTCGATGAGCAGTTCTTC | TRBJ2-1 | TRBV5-1 | few | TRBD2
CAAQGIWLDDNEQFF | TGTGCCGCCCAAGGTATATGGTTGGACGACAATGAGCAGTTCTTC | TRBJ2-1 | TRBV7-9 | - | -
CASSGADTDTQYF | TGTGCCAGCAGTGGGGCTGACACAGATACGCAGTATTTT | TRBJ2-3 | TRBV6-1 | - | -
CASSDLLSRDIQYF | TGTGCCAGCAGTGATTTGTTGAGTAGGGACATTCAGTACTTC | TRBJ2-4 | TRBV2 | few | -